These T cell receptor beta chains were read from a single sample in a study of blood T cell repertoires in COVID-19. The repertoire was sequenced with immunoSEQ multiplex PCR; TCRdb's copy has only in-frame clones and lacks some. The table shows roughly 380,000 clones, with about 87% occurring only once. Sequences were obtained from PBMCs or T cells enriched from blood (not recorded which). These receptor sequences come from a man aged 30-40 years who had recovered from COVID-19. Each CDR3 is given without its conserved first and last residue. The order of the fields is D gene, V gene, J gene, CDR3 length, CDR3 protein. D genes are given only for firm matches.

d_gene: TRBD1; v_gene: TRBV7-9; j_gene: TRBJ1-5; len: 12; CDR3aa: ASSPGTEGQPQH
d_gene: TRBD2; v_gene: TRBV7-2; j_gene: TRBJ2-5; len: 14; CDR3aa: ASSSGLAGFAETQY
d_gene: TRBD1; v_gene: TRBV19; j_gene: TRBJ1-2; len: 13; CDR3aa: ASRIAGQNNYGYT
d_gene: TRBD2; v_gene: TRBV18; j_gene: TRBJ2-1; len: 15; CDR3aa: ASSGTSGGVSYNEQF
d_gene: TRBD1; v_gene: TRBV3-1/TRBV3-2; j_gene: TRBJ1-1; len: 12; CDR3aa: ASSPGGAGTEAF
d_gene: TRBD1; v_gene: TRBV12-3/TRBV12-4; j_gene: TRBJ1-2; len: 11; CDR3aa: ASSLGTGGGYT
d_gene: .; v_gene: TRBV7-2; j_gene: TRBJ1-1; len: 13; CDR3aa: ASSLGGVRNEKAF
d_gene: TRBD1; v_gene: TRBV4-1; j_gene: TRBJ1-5; len: 14; CDR3aa: ASSRSGTGSNQPQH
d_gene: TRBD2; v_gene: TRBV3-1/TRBV3-2; j_gene: TRBJ2-5; len: 16; CDR3aa: ASSQGGRSGGLQETQY
d_gene: .; v_gene: TRBV30; j_gene: TRBJ1-1; len: 10; CDR3aa: AWDQGTAEAF
d_gene: TRBD2; v_gene: TRBV5-1; j_gene: TRBJ2-5; len: 14; CDR3aa: ASSTTSGGIQETQY
d_gene: .; v_gene: TRBV6-5; j_gene: TRBJ2-1; len: 12; CDR3aa: ASSKLGAGFDRF
d_gene: .; v_gene: TRBV6-5; j_gene: TRBJ2-3; len: 11; CDR3aa: ASSSRVTDTQY
d_gene: .; v_gene: TRBV27; j_gene: TRBJ2-7; len: 11; CDR3aa: ASSFSGLYEQY
d_gene: TRBD2; v_gene: TRBV27; j_gene: TRBJ2-5; len: 10; CDR3aa: ASSLGEGTQY
d_gene: TRBD2; v_gene: TRBV5-6; j_gene: TRBJ2-1; len: 15; CDR3aa: ASSLPRTSGGDNEQF
d_gene: .; v_gene: TRBV7-9; j_gene: TRBJ1-2; len: 10; CDR3aa: ASSFNLYGYT
d_gene: TRBD1; v_gene: TRBV30; j_gene: TRBJ1-4; len: 10; CDR3aa: ARGTGAEKLF
d_gene: .; v_gene: TRBV27; j_gene: TRBJ1-1; len: 11; CDR3aa: ASSFSGRPEAF
d_gene: TRBD1; v_gene: TRBV6-1; j_gene: TRBJ1-1; len: 12; CDR3aa: ASSERGQHTEAF
d_gene: .; v_gene: TRBV7-9; j_gene: TRBJ2-1; len: 13; CDR3aa: ASSLVESFRNEQF
d_gene: .; v_gene: TRBV4-1; j_gene: TRBJ1-5; len: 12; CDR3aa: ASSLDRKGKPQH
d_gene: .; v_gene: TRBV20-1; j_gene: TRBJ2-7; len: 9; CDR3aa: SPRSSYEQY